This T cell receptor beta chain stems from a study of T cell responses to AZD1222 COVID-19 vaccine. Generated by immunoSEQ multiplex PCR, the TCRdb table keeps only in-frame clones and is missing some. The profile covers around 100,000 clones, with around 94% appearing a single time and roughly 2% taken by the ten largest. V lost 3 bases to trimming and J lost 6 bases, with 14 bases between them. Germline-derived CDR1 and CDR2 are SQVTM and ANQGSEA. The CDR3 consists of 13 residues. This rearrangement joins TRBV29-1 to TRBJ1-1; tentatively, D is TRBD1 (5 bases). The sample was peripheral blood, taken on day 0 of AZD1222 vaccination. The receptor's source is an adult in good health. The CDR3, as DNA: TGCAGCGTTGAGGGGCCCTCCGGATCTGAAGCTTTCTTT. Protein sequence: CSVEGPSGSEAFF.